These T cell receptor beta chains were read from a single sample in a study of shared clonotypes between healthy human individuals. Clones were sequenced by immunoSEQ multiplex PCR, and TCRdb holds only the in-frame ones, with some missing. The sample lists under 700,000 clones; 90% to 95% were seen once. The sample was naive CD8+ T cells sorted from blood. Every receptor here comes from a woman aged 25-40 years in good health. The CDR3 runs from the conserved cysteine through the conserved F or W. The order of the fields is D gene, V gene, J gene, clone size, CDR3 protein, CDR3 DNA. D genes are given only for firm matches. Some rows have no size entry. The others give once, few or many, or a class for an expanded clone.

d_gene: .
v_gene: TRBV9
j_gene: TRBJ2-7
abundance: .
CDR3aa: CASSGDREGREQYF
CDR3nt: TGTGCCAGCAGTGGAGACAGAGAGGGTCGAGAGCAGTACTTC

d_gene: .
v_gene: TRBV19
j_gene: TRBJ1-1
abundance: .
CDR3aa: CASSPPGLPTEAFF
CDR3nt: TGTGCCAGTAGTCCCCCGGGACTGCCTACTGAAGCTTTCTTT

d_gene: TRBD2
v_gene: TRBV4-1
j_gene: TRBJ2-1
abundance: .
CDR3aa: CASREREGSYNEQFF
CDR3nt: TGCGCCAGCAGAGAGCGGGAGGGTTCCTACAATGAGCAGTTCTTC

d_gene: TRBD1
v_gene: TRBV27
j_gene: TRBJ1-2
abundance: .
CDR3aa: CASSSGQGYGYTF
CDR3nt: TGTGCCAGCAGCTCGGGACAGGGATATGGCTACACCTTC

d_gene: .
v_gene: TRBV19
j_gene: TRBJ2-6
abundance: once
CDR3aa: CASREGLSGANVLTF
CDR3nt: TGTGCCAGTAGGGAGGGGCTATCTGGGGCCAACGTCCTGACTTTC

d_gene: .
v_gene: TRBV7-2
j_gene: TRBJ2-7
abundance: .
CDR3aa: CASSLGGETYEQYF
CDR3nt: TGTGCCAGCAGCCTAGGCGGGGAAACCTACGAGCAGTACTTC

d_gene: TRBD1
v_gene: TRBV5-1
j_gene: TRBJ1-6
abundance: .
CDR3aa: CASSPAPRDRGPNSPLHF
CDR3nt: TGCGCCAGCAGCCCAGCCCCCCGGGACAGGGGGCCGAATTCACCCCTCCACTTT

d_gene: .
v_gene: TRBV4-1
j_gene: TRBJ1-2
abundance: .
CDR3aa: CASSQELSAEGYTF
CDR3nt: TGCGCCAGCAGCCAAGAGCTGTCGGCGGAAGGCTACACCTTC

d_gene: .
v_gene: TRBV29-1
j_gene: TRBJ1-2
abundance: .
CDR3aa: CSVEDHRNYGYTF
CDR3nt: TGCAGCGTTGAAGACCATAGAAACTATGGCTACACCTTC

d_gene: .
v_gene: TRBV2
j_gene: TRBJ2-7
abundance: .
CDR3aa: CASSESGVPYEQYF
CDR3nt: TGTGCCAGCAGTGAGTCAGGGGTACCCTACGAGCAGTACTTC

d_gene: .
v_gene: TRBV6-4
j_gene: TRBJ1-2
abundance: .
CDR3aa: CASSEVHTANYGYTF
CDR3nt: TGTGCCAGCAGTGAGGTCCATACAGCTAACTATGGCTACACCTTC

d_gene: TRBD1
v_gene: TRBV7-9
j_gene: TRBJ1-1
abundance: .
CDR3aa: CASSRGQGIYTEAFF
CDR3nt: TGTGCCAGCAGCCGTGGACAGGGCATTTACACTGAAGCTTTCTTT

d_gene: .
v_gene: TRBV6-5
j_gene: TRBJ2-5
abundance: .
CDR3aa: CASSSQGGETQYF
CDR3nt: TGTGCCAGCAGTTCGCAGGGTGGGGAGACCCAGTACTTC

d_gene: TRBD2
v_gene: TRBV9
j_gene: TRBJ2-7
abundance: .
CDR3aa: CASSAGGAAYEQYF
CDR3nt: TGTGCCAGCAGCGCGGGAGGGGCCGCCTACGAGCAGTACTTC

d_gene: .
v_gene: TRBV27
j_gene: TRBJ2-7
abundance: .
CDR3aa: CASSFVGSTYEQYF
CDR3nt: TGTGCCAGCAGTTTCGTGGGATCGACCTACGAGCAGTACTTC

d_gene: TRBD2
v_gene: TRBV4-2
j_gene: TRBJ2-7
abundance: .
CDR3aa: CASSQGLAVSYEQYF
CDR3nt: TGTGCCAGCAGCCAAGGACTAGCGGTGTCCTACGAGCAGTACTTC

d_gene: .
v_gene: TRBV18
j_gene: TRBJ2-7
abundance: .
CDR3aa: CASSPARSVESYEQYF
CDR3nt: TGTGCCAGCTCACCGGCGCGATCCGTGGAGTCCTACGAGCAGTACTTC